This record concerns one T cell receptor (beta chain) sequence. Its cognate antigen is unknown. This sample is part of a study of T-cell memory formation after mild COVID-19. TCRdb recomputed calls from the 5' RACE reads with MiXCR, one row per CDR3 protein. Seen here are about 130,000 distinct CDR3 sequences, about 15% observed once, and the top ten hold about 5.2%. CDR3 length: 13 residues. Deletions cut 3 bases from V and 2 bases from J, with 7 bases between. Germline loops: CDR1 SGHTA, CDR2 FQGNSA. The study, taken as a whole, reports: Memory sampled before infection contained some responding clones, suggesting cross-reactive memory joined. Later expanders leaned CD4+, whereas clones that contracted between day 15 and 85 were balanced CD4/CD8. Mainly CM and EM harbored the contracting CD4+ clones; mainly EMRA harbored the CD8+ ones.

V gene TRBV7-2 combines with J gene TRBJ2-5, with unresolved D. The sequence was collected from a man younger than 35 who had mild COVID-19 (a few samples of this study predate the infection). Cell type and time point are not known. The sample consisted of PBMCs or a T cell subset sorted from them (not recorded which). In DNA, the CDR3 is TGTGCCAGCAGCTTGTTGGAACAAGAGACCCAGTACTTC. It encodes CASSLLEQETQYF.